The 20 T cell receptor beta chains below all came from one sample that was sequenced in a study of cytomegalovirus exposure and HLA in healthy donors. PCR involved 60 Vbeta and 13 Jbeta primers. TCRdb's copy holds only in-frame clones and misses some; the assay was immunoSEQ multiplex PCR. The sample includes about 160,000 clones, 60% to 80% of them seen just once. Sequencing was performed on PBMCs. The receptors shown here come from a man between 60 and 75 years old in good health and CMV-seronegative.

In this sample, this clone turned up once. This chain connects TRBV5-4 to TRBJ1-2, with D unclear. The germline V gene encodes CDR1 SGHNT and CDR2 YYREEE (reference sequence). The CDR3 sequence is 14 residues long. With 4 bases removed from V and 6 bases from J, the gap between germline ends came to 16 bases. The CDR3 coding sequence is TGTGCCAGCAGCCGTCCAAACTCCATCCATGGCTACACCTTC. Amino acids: CASSRPNSIHGYTF.

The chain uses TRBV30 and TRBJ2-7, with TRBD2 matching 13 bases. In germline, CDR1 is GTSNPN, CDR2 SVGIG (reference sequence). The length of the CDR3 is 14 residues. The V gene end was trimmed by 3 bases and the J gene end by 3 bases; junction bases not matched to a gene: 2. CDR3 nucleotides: TGTGCCTGGAGCCGGACTAGCGGGGGCTACGAGCAGTACTTC. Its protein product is CAWSRTSGGYEQYF.

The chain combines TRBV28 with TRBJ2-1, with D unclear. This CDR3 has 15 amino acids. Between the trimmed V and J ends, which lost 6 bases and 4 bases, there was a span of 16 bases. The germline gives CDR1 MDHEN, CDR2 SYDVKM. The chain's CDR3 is CASSFVGFLYNEQFF. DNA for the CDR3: TGTGCCAGCAGCTTTGTGGGCTTTCTATACAATGAGCAGTTCTTC.

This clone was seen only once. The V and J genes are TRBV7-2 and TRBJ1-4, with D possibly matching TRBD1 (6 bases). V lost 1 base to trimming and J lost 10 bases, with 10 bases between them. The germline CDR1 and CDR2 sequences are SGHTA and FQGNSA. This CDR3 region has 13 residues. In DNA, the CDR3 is TGTGCCAGCAGCTTAGGGGACAACTTAAAACTGTTTTTT. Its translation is CASSLGDNLKLFF.

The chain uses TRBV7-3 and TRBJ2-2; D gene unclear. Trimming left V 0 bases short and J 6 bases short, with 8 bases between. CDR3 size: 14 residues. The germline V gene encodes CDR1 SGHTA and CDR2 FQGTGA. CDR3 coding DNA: TGTGCCAGCAGCTTAACGAGTATGTCCGGGGAGCTGTTTTTT. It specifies CASSLTSMSGELFF.

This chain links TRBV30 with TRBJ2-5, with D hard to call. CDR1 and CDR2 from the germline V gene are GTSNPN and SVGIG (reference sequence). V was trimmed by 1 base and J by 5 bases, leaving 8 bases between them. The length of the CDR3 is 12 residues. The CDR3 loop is CAWSASTETQYF. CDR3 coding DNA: TGTGCCTGGAGTGCCAGTACGGAGACCCAGTACTTC.

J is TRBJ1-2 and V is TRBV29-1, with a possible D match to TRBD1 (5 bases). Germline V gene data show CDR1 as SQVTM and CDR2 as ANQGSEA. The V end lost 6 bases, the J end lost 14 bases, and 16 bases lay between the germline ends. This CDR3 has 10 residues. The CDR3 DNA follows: TGCAGCGTCGACAGCGGGCCAGGGACCTTC. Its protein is CSVDSGPGTF. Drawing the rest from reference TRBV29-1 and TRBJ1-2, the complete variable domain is SAVISQKPSRDICQRGTSLTIQCQVDSQVTMMFWYRQQPGQSLTLIATANQGSEATYESGFVIDKFPISRPNLTFSTLTVSNMSPEDSSIYLCSVDSGPGTFGSGTRLTVV.

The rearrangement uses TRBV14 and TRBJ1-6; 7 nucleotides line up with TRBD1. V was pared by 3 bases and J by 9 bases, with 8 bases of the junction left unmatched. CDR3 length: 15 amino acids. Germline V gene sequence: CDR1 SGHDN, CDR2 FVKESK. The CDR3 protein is CASSHQGGRGSPLHF. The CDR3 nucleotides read TGTGCCAGCAGCCACCAAGGGGGCAGGGGTTCACCCCTCCACTTT.

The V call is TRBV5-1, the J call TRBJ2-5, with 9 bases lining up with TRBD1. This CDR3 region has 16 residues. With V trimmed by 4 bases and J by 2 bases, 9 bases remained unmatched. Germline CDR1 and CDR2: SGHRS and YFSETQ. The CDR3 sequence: CASSIGWTGEQETQYF. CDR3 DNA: TGCGCCAGCAGCATAGGATGGACAGGGGAACAAGAGACCCAGTACTTC.

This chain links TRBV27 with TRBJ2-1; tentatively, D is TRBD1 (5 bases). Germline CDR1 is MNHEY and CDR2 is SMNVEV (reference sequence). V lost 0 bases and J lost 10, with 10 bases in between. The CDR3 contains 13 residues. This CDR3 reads CASSLSSGNEQFF. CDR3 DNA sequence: TGTGCCAGCAGTTTATCCTCAGGGAACGAGCAGTTCTTC.

The CDR3, as DNA: TGCGCCAGCAGGGACAGTGAAGAGACCCAGTACTTC. Translation gives CASRDSEETQYF. J is TRBJ2-5 and V is TRBV5-1; tentative D call: TRBD1 (6 bases). V was shortened by 5 bases and J by 3 bases, with 8 bases between the two germline ends. The germline CDR1 and CDR2 sequences are SGHRS and YFSETQ. The CDR3 is made up of 12 amino acids.

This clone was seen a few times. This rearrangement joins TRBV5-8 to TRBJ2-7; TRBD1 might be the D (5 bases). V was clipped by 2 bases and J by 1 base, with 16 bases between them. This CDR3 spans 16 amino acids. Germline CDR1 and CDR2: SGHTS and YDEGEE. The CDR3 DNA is TGTGCCAGCAGCTTTATAGACAGCAGACTTTCCTACGAGCAGTACTTC. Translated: CASSFIDSRLSYEQYF.

Here the CDR3 reads CASSLGPTDQETQYF. The CDR3 DNA reads TGCGCCAGCAGCTTGGGACCCACAGACCAAGAGACCCAGTACTTC. The chain employs TRBV5-1 and TRBJ2-5; D gene ambiguous. Between the trimmed V and J ends, which lost 0 bases and 0 bases, there was a span of 9 bases. In germline, CDR1 is SGHRS, CDR2 YFSETQ. This CDR3 region has 15 residues.

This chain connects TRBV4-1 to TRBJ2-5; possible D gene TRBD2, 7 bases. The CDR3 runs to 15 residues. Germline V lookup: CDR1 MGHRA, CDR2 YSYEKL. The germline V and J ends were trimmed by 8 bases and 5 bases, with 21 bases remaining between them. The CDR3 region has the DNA TGCGCCAGCGGACCTTGGGGGGGGGCGACGGAGACCCAGTACTTC. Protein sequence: CASGPWGGATETQYF.

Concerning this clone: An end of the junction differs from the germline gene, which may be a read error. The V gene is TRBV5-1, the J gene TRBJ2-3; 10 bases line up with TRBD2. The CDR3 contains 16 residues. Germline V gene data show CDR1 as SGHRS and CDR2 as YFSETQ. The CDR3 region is CASRLVLAGVTDTQYF. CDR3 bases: TGCGCCAGCAGATTGGTTCTAGCGGGGGTCACAGATACGCAGTATTTT. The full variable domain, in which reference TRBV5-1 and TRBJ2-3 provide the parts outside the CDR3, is KAGVTQTPRYLIKTRGQQVTLSCSPISGHRSVSWYQQTPGQGLQFLFEYFSETQRNKGNFPGRFSGRQFSNSRSEMNVSTLELGDSALYLCASRLVLAGVTDTQYFGPGTRLTVL.

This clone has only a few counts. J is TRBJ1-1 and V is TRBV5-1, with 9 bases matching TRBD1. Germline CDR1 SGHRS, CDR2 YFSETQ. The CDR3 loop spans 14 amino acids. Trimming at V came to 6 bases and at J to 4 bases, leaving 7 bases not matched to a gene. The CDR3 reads CASTRGQGSTEAFF. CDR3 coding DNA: TGCGCCAGCACCCGGGGACAGGGAAGCACTGAAGCTTTCTTT.

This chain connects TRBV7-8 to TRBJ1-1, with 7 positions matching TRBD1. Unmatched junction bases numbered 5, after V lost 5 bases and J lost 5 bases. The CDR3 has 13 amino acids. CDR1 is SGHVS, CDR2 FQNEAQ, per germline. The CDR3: CASSVTGQTEAFF. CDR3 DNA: TGTGCCAGCAGCGTGACAGGGCAAACTGAAGCTTTCTTT.

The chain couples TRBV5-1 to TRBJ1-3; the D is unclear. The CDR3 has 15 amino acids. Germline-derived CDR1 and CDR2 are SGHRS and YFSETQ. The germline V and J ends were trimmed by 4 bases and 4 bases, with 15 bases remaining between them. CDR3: CASSPNPGAGNTIYF. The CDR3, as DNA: TGCGCCAGCAGCCCAAACCCGGGAGCAGGAAACACCATATATTTT.

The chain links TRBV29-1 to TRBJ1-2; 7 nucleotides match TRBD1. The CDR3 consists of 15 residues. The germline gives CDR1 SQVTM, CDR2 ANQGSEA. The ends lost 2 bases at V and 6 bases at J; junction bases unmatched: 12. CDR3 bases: TGCAGCGTTGAATCCCAGACAGGGAGGTTTAATGGCTACACCTTC. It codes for CSVESQTGRFNGYTF.

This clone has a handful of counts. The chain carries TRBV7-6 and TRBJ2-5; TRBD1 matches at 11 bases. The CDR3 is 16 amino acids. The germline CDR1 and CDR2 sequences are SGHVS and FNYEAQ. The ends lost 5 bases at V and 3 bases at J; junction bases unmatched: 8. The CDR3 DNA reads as TGTGCCAGCAGCCTAAACGCGGGACAGGGGGAAGAGACCCAGTACTTC. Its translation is CASSLNAGQGEETQYF. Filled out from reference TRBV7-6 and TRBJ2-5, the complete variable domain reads GAGVSQSPRYKVTKRGQDVALRCDPISGHVSLYWYRQALGQGPEFLTYFNYEAQQDKSGLPNDRFSAERPEGSISTLTIQRTEQRDSAMYRCASSLNAGQGEETQYFGPGTRLLVL.